A selection of T cell receptor beta chains follows, all from one sample in a study of blood T cell repertoires in COVID-19. Some clones are missing from TCRdb's copy, which holds only in-frame ones; the method was immunoSEQ multiplex PCR. Among tens of thousands of clones listed, 80% to 85% were seen once. The sequenced sample consisted of peripheral blood. The receptors stem from a human donor in a cohort sampled during active COVID-19. The CDR3 runs from the conserved cysteine through the conserved F or W. A D gene is named only where the DNA matches it firmly. Size is stated for part of the rows, as once, few or many counts, or as a class when the clone is expanded.

clone_size	v_call	d_call	cdr3_length	j_call	cdr3_aa	cdr3_nt
-	TRBV7-9	TRBD2	15	TRBJ2-3	CASSLAASGKDTQYF	TGTGCCAGCAGCTTGGCGGCGAGCGGGAAGGATACGCAGTATTTT
-	TRBV18	-	14	TRBJ2-5	CASSPQRSVETQYF	TGTGCCAGCTCACCACAGAGGTCGGTTGAGACCCAGTACTTC
-	TRBV11-2	TRBD2	19	TRBJ2-1	CASSSPRGGRKASYNEQFF	TGTGCCAGCAGCTCCCCGCGTGGCGGGAGAAAAGCATCCTACAATGAGCAGTTCTTC
-	TRBV19	TRBD1	17	TRBJ1-1	CASSIIFRQGVRPEAFF	TGTGCCAGTAGTATCATCTTTCGACAGGGGGTAAGGCCTGAAGCTTTCTTT
-	TRBV7-6	TRBD2	15	TRBJ2-2	CASSFGGGYTGELFF	TGTGCCAGCAGCTTTGGGGGGGGTTACACCGGGGAGCTGTTTTTT
-	TRBV12-1	-	17	TRBJ1-1	CASSLGDRASPNTEAFF	TGTGCCAGCAGCCTCGGGGACAGGGCCAGCCCGAACACTGAAGCTTTCTTT
-	TRBV27	TRBD1	17	TRBJ1-4	CASSSGQGAVKGEKLFF	TGTGCCAGCAGTTCTGGACAGGGGGCGGTCAAGGGTGAAAAACTGTTTTTT
-	TRBV24-1	-	14	TRBJ2-1	CATSALTGDNEQFF	TGTGCCACCAGTGCCCTGACAGGAGACAATGAGCAGTTCTTC
few	TRBV2	-	13	TRBJ1-1	CASSQTLNTEAFF	TGTGCCAGCAGTCAAACATTGAACACTGAAGCTTTCTTT
-	TRBV9	TRBD1	14	TRBJ2-7	CASSGRDSSYEQYF	TGTGCCAGCAGCGGCCGGGACAGCTCCTACGAGCAGTACTTC
once	TRBV7-2	TRBD2	16	TRBJ2-2	CASSPQTSGMTGELFF	TGTGCCAGCAGCCCTCAGACTAGCGGGATGACCGGGGAGCTGTTTTTT
-	TRBV7-9	TRBD2	16	TRBJ2-1	CTSSFLGLAGVDEQFF	TGTACCAGCAGCTTCCTCGGACTAGCGGGAGTCGATGAGCAGTTCTTC
-	TRBV28	TRBD2	13	TRBJ2-7	CASSFAGGYEQYF	TGTGCCAGCAGCTTTGCGGGGGGCTACGAGCAGTACTTC
-	TRBV7-9	-	15	TRBJ2-2	CASSPAGRGTGELFF	TGTGCCAGCAGCCCCGCGGGGCGGGGCACCGGGGAGCTGTTTTTT
-	TRBV7-9	-	15	TRBJ1-1	CATSRGEGGQTEAFF	TGTGCCACCTCTCGGGGGGAAGGTGGGCAGACTGAAGCTTTCTTT
once	TRBV28	-	14	TRBJ1-2	CASSPRGRGYGYTF	TGTGCCAGCAGCCCAAGGGGGAGAGGCTATGGCTACACCTTC
-	TRBV3-1/TRBV3-2	-	14	TRBJ2-1	CASSRSGAYNEQFF	TGTGCCAGCAGCCGTTCAGGCGCTTACAATGAGCAGTTCTTC
-	TRBV10-1	TRBD2	13	TRBJ2-5	CARKRDGQETQYF	TGCGCCAGGAAGCGGGATGGGCAAGAGACCCAGTACTTC
-	TRBV27	-	14	TRBJ1-5	CASSLGQLSGPQHF	TGTGCCAGCAGTTTAGGACAGTTATCAGGCCCCCAGCATTTT
once	TRBV5-1	-	16	TRBJ2-5	CASSPREGGPQETQYF	TGCGCCAGCAGCCCTAGGGAGGGGGGGCCCCAAGAGACCCAGTACTTC
-	TRBV7-2	TRBD2	15	TRBJ2-2	CASSSGLDNTGELFF	TGTGCCAGCAGCTCGGGACTAGACAACACCGGGGAGCTGTTTTTT
-	TRBV5-8	-	15	TRBJ2-5	CASSLTQGVVETQYF	TGTGCCAGCAGTTTGACACAGGGTGTGGTGGAGACCCAGTACTTC
once	TRBV6-5	-	14	TRBJ2-7	CASSYLETHYEQYF	TGTGCCAGCAGTTACCTGGAGACCCACTACGAGCAGTACTTC
-	TRBV5-6	-	13	TRBJ2-1	CASSLAAAGEQFF	TGTGCCAGCAGCTTGGCGGCGGCCGGTGAGCAGTTCTTC
-	TRBV5-6	TRBD2	16	TRBJ2-7	CASSLGLAGVLYEQYF	TGTGCCAGCAGCCTAGGACTAGCGGGAGTACTTTACGAGCAGTACTTC
-	TRBV9	-	16	TRBJ1-2	CASSEGVGLTNYGYTF	TGTGCCAGCAGCGAGGGAGTAGGGCTCACTAACTATGGCTACACCTTC
-	TRBV29-1	-	10	TRBJ2-7	CSADAYEQYF	TGCAGCGCTGACGCCTACGAGCAGTACTTC
few	TRBV6-6	-	15	TRBJ1-1	CASSYSPGKNTEAFF	TGTGCCAGCAGTTACTCTCCGGGGAAGAACACTGAAGCTTTCTTT
-	TRBV5-1	-	14	TRBJ1-5	CASSQAGLGSPQHF	TGCGCCAGCAGCCAAGCAGGACTAGGGAGCCCCCAGCATTTT
-	TRBV30	-	14	TRBJ2-7	CALTSGSGLREQYF	TGTGCCTTAACATCGGGGTCTGGGCTCCGCGAGCAGTACTTC
few	TRBV13	TRBD2	14	TRBJ2-7	CASSWGGGSYEQYF	TGTGCCAGCAGCTGGGGCGGGGGTTCCTACGAGCAGTACTTC
-	TRBV6-6	-	15	TRBJ2-7	CASSYRSGASYEQYF	TGTGCCAGCAGTTACAGAAGCGGAGCCTCCTACGAGCAGTACTTC
-	TRBV4-1	-	15	TRBJ1-2	CASSSLVALNYGYTF	TGCGCCAGCAGCAGTCTTGTAGCACTTAACTATGGCTACACCTTC
few	TRBV28	TRBD1	15	TRBJ2-1	CASSHRTGGRNEQFF	TGTGCCAGCAGCCATCGAACAGGGGGAAGGAATGAGCAGTTCTTC
once	TRBV6-5	-	13	TRBJ2-1	CASSRTWAHEQFF	TGTGCCAGCAGCCGTACTTGGGCTCATGAGCAGTTCTTC
few	TRBV18	TRBD2	19	TRBJ2-3	CASSPVLTSGRKSTDTQYF	TGTGCCAGCTCACCAGTACTAACTAGCGGGAGGAAAAGCACAGATACGCAGTATTTT
-	TRBV28	-	12	TRBJ2-1	CAIISQANEQFF	TGTGCCATCATATCGCAAGCCAATGAGCAGTTCTTC
-	TRBV7-2	TRBD2	16	TRBJ2-7	CASSLGIAGGDKEQYF	TGTGCCAGCAGCTTAGGGATAGCGGGAGGGGATAAAGAGCAGTACTTC
-	TRBV5-1	TRBD1	17	TRBJ2-5	CASSFWATGGRGETQYF	TGCGCCAGCAGCTTTTGGGCGACAGGGGGCCGGGGGGAGACCCAGTACTTC
-	TRBV29-1	-	12	TRBJ1-1	CSVEDYKFEAFF	TGCAGCGTTGAAGATTATAAATTTGAGGCTTTCTTT
-	TRBV28	TRBD2	15	TRBJ2-5	CASSHLAGGLETQYF	TGTGCCAGCAGTCATTTGGCGGGAGGGCTTGAGACCCAGTACTTC
-	TRBV7-9	TRBD1	14	TRBJ1-1	CASSRTGGLTEAFF	TGTGCCAGCAGCCGAACAGGGGGCCTCACTGAAGCTTTCTTT